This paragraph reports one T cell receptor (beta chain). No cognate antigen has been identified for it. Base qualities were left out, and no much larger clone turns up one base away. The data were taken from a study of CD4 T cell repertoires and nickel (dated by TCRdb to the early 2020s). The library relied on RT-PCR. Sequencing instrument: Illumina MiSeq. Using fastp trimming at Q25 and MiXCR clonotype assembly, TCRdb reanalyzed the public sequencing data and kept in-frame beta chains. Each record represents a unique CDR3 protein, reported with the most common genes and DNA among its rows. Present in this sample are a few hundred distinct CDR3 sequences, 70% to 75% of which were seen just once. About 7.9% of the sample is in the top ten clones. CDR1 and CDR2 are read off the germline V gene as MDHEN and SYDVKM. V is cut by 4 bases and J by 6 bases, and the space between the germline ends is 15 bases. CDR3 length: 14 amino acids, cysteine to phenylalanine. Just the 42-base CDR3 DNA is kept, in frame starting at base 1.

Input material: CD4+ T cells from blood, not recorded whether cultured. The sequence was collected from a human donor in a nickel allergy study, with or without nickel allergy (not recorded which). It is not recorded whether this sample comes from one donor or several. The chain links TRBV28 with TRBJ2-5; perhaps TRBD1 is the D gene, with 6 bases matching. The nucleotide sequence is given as TGTGCCAGCAGTTCCCCCGTGGGGGCCAAGACCCAGTACTTC. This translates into CASSSPVGAKTQYF.